This TCR beta chain derives from a study of Ad26.COV2.S vaccination and SARS-CoV-2 variants. Study at large: The COV1001 Ad26.COV2.S trial arm included the donor.

Indicated treatment: roughly 20 received Ad26.COV2.S at low or high dose, single or two shots; about five received placebo; per-sample allocation not given. Collection of samples fell on day 63 after the first vaccine or placebo injection. For this clone: Its matching antigen is unknown.

General study results and limits: Across vaccine and placebo recipients, the breadth of non-spike TCRs was similar. Responses of spike-specific T cells (both CD8+ and CD4+) reportedly showed substantial breadth after vaccination.

Sequenced by immunoSEQ multiplex PCR; TCRdb stores in-frame clones only, minus some. This table has approximately 420,000 clones, roughly nine tenths appearing once. Germline lookup yields CDR1 MNHNS and CDR2 SASEGT. J gave up 0 bases and V 4 bases, and 9 bases lay outside the gene matches. The CDR3 totals 16 residues. The TCR originated in a person between 18 and 59 years old who received the Ad26.COV2.S COVID-19 vaccine or a placebo. The gene calls are TRBV6-1 and TRBJ2-7; 7 bases line up with TRBD2. This specimen consisted of peripheral blood, obtained in a trial of Ad26.COV2.S vaccine versus placebo. The CDR3 DNA sequence: TGTGCCAGCAGTGGCCGGGACTACCAAAGCTCCTACGAGCAGTACTTC. Residues: CASSGRDYQSSYEQYF.